These 12 T cell receptor beta chains were sequenced from one sample in a study of Ad26.COV2.S vaccination and SARS-CoV-2 variants. TCRdb's copy holds only in-frame clones and misses some; the assay was immunoSEQ multiplex PCR. The table has a few hundred thousand clones, approximately 88% seen once. Treatment in this sample: around 19 received Ad26.COV2.S at low or high dose, single or two shots; a few received placebo; per-sample allocation not given. At day 63 after the first vaccine or placebo injection, samples were drawn. The sample consisted of peripheral blood, taken in a trial of Ad26.COV2.S vaccine versus placebo. The receptor set was obtained from a person between 18 and 65 years old who received the Ad26.COV2.S COVID-19 vaccine or a placebo.

This clone was recorded a few times. The rearrangement uses TRBV6-5 and TRBJ1-4, with D perhaps TRBD1 (6 bases). CDR3 length equals 14 residues. Germline V gene sequence: CDR1 MNHEY, CDR2 SVGAGI. Trimming removed 8 bases from V and 5 bases from J, with 15 bases in between. CDR3 nucleotides: TGTGCCAGCGCCCGACAGGAAGAAAATGAAAAACTGTTTTTT. This sequence encodes CASARQEENEKLFF.

This clone was seen just once. V gene TRBV12-5 combines with J gene TRBJ1-3, with D perhaps matching TRBD1 (6 bases). This CDR3 spans 17 amino acids. V shed 0 bases and J shed 0 bases, with 12 bases lying between them. Germline CDR1 and CDR2: LGHNT and FRNRAP. Here the CDR3 DNA reads TGTGCTAGTGGTTTGGTACTTGGGGGCAGCTCTGGAAACACCATATATTTT. Residues: CASGLVLGGSSGNTIYF.

The chain links TRBV6-2 or TRBV6-3 to TRBJ2-5; D unresolved. Germline V gene sequence: CDR1 MNHEY, CDR2 SVGEGT. The CDR3 consists of 14 residues. Trimming pared 0 bases from V and 1 base from J, leaving 6 bases between. CDR3 amino acids: CASSYSGFQETQYF. The CDR3 bases are TGTGCCAGCAGTTACTCGGGCTTCCAAGAGACCCAGTACTTC.

This clone was detected only a few times. This chain connects TRBV6-6 to TRBJ2-7; TRBD1 matches 12 bases. The junction had 10 bases not matched to a gene; V was cut back by 6 bases and J by 7 bases. The CDR3 runs to 15 residues. In germline, CDR1 is MNHNY, CDR2 SVGAGI (reference sequence). CDR3 loop: CASSDGTGGLWEQYF. DNA for the CDR3: TGTGCCAGCAGCGACGGGACAGGGGGCCTGTGGGAGCAGTACTTC.

This chain joins TRBV12-5 and TRBJ1-1; D gene ambiguous. The CDR3 length is 15 residues. Trimming shortened V by 0 bases and J by 1 base, and 9 bases separated the two germline ends. The germline gives CDR1 LGHNT, CDR2 FRNRAP. CDR3 amino acids: CASGLVLGKNTEAFF. For the CDR3, the DNA is TGTGCTAGTGGTTTGGTCCTGGGGAAGAACACTGAAGCTTTCTTT.

The chain employs TRBV6-2 or TRBV6-3 and TRBJ1-1; D not certain. Trimming took off 0 bases at V and 6 bases at J, with 5 bases between the two ends. Germline loops: CDR1 MNHEY, CDR2 SVGEGT. This CDR3 is built from 12 residues. CDR3 DNA sequence: TGTGCCAGCAGTTACTCCCGAGCTGAAGCTTTCTTT. Its translation is CASSYSRAEAFF.

The chain links TRBV19 to TRBJ1-2, with 8 nucleotides matching TRBD1. The junction had 5 bases not matched to a gene; V was cut back by 0 bases and J by 8 bases. This CDR3 spans 14 amino acids. Per the germline V gene, CDR1 is LNHDA and CDR2 is SQIVND (reference sequence). The CDR3 loop reads CASSIDRGRPGYTF. The CDR3 coding sequence is TGTGCCAGTAGTATAGACAGGGGGCGACCCGGCTACACCTTC.

The rearrangement joins TRBV7-2 to TRBJ2-1, with 9 positions matching TRBD1. With V trimmed by 3 bases and J by 8 bases, 8 bases remained unmatched. Germline V lookup: CDR1 SGHTA, CDR2 FQGNSA. The CDR3 runs 15 residues. The CDR3 sequence is CASSLSGTGKDEQFF. The CDR3 DNA follows: TGTGCCAGCAGCTTGTCGGGGACAGGGAAGGATGAGCAGTTCTTC.

V usage is TRBV7-9 and J usage is TRBJ1-3; TRBD1 agrees at 8 bases. Germline V gives CDR1 SEHNR, CDR2 FQNEAQ (reference sequence). The CDR3 spans 18 residues. V dropped 5 bases and J dropped 2; count of bases not matched to a gene: 14. The CDR3 coding sequence is TGTGCCAGCAGCCTAAACCCAGGACAGGGAACCCCTGGAAACACCATATATTTT. Amino acid sequence: CASSLNPGQGTPGNTIYF.

The rearrangement joins TRBV6-2 or TRBV6-3 to TRBJ2-1; the D is unclear. Germline V gene lookup returns CDR1 MNHEY and CDR2 SVGEGT. The CDR3 has 15 amino acids. V gave up 4 bases and J gave up 0 bases, with 10 bases separating them. CDR3 nucleotide sequence: TGTGCCAGCAGTTCAAGATCGAGCTCCTACAATGAGCAGTTCTTC. Amino acids: CASSSRSSSYNEQFF.

The chain uses TRBV11-2 and TRBJ2-6; D ambiguous. Trimming cost V 1 base and J 4 bases, with 5 bases left between them. The CDR3 consists of 14 residues. The germline V gene encodes CDR1 SGHAT and CDR2 FQNNGV. CDR3 region: CASSLGAGANVLTF. In DNA, the CDR3 is TGTGCCAGCAGCTTAGGGGCCGGGGCCAACGTCCTGACTTTC.

The J gene is TRBJ2-3, the V gene TRBV19; TRBD2 aligns across 14 bases. The CDR3 contains 17 residues. The ends lost 2 bases at V and 2 bases at J; junction bases unmatched: 3. Germline V gives CDR1 LNHDA, CDR2 SQIVND (reference sequence). In DNA form, the CDR3 reads TGTGCCAGTAGTATAAGACTAGCGGGAGGGCCCACAGATACGCAGTATTTT. This translates into CASSIRLAGGPTDTQYF.